These T cell receptor beta chains were read from a single sample in a study of cytomegalovirus exposure and HLA in healthy donors. Produced via immunoSEQ multiplex PCR; TCRdb's table is partial and in-frame only. Altogether about 45,000 clones are present, roughly 87% being singletons, with the ten largest covering roughly 8%. The material sequenced was PBMCs. The receptor source for this set is a woman aged 40 to 55 in good health and CMV-seropositive. Both conserved end residues are part of each CDR3. A D gene is named only where the DNA matches it firmly. Expanded clones are given a class, and other clones once, few, many or no size at all.

v_call	cdr3_length	clone_size	j_call	d_call	cdr3_nt	cdr3_aa
TRBV4-2	16	.	TRBJ1-1	TRBD1	TGTGCCAGCAGCCAAGCACAGGGGATATGGAACACTGAAGCTTTCTTT	CASSQAQGIWNTEAFF
TRBV2	16	.	TRBJ1-1	TRBD1	TGTGCCAGCAGTTTGAAACAGACAGGGTGGTCGACTGAAGCTTTCTTT	CASSLKQTGWSTEAFF
TRBV7-2	14	.	TRBJ1-1	.	TGTGCCAGCAGCCGAGACAGCATGAACACTGAAGCTTTCTTT	CASSRDSMNTEAFF
TRBV18	14	.	TRBJ1-2	.	TGTGCCAGCTCACCAAGAGACTTCCCATATGGCTACACCTTC	CASSPRDFPYGYTF
TRBV10-1	17	.	TRBJ2-1	.	TGCGCCAGCAGTGACCGGTGGGGGGGCCGCTCCTACAATGAGCAGTTCTTC	CASSDRWGGRSYNEQFF
TRBV29-1	15	.	TRBJ2-2	TRBD1	TGCAGCGTTGGGGACAGGGGAAGGAACACCGGGGAGCTGTTTTTT	CSVGDRGRNTGELFF
TRBV4-2	16	once	TRBJ2-7	TRBD1	TGTGCCAGCAGCCAAGATCCGGACAGGGGGCTGTACGAGCAGTACTTC	CASSQDPDRGLYEQYF
TRBV7-3	13	.	TRBJ1-1	.	TGTGCCAGCGGCCAGGGGCGGGACACTGAAGCTTTCTTT	CASGQGRDTEAFF
TRBV10-2	14	.	TRBJ2-1	.	TGCGCCAGCAGGGGCCCCGGCTCCTACAATGAGCAGTTCTTC	CASRGPGSYNEQFF
TRBV18	11	few	TRBJ1-1	.	TGTGCCAGCTTCGTCGGACACGAAGCTTTCTTT	CASFVGHEAFF
TRBV7-6	17	.	TRBJ2-2	TRBD2	TGTGCCAGCAGCACCCGACTAGCGGGGGAGAACACCGGGGAGCTGTTTTTT	CASSTRLAGENTGELFF
TRBV19	14	.	TRBJ2-3	TRBD1	TGTGCCAGTTGCAGACAGGGGTCCACAGATACGCAGTATTTT	CASCRQGSTDTQYF
TRBV12-2	16	.	TRBJ1-5	.	TGTGCAAGTCGCTTAGATTCGGACAGGAGGAATCAGCCCCAGCATTTT	CASRLDSDRRNQPQHF
TRBV28	14	few	TRBJ1-6	.	TGTGCCAGCAGACATGACACTGGAAGTTCACCCCTCCACTTT	CASRHDTGSSPLHF
TRBV6-1	13	once	TRBJ1-2	.	TGTGCCAGCAGTGAAGCGGGAGTCTATGGCTACACCTTC	CASSEAGVYGYTF
TRBV7-9	14	.	TRBJ1-1	.	TGTGCCAGCAGCCACCCGACAGGGAACACTGAAGCTTTCTTT	CASSHPTGNTEAFF
TRBV5-5	16	.	TRBJ1-2	.	TGTGCCAGCAGCTTGGCACCACTTACTAGTAACTATGGCTACACCTTC	CASSLAPLTSNYGYTF
TRBV7-9	13	.	TRBJ2-3	.	TGTGCCAGCAGGGAGACAGCTGAAGATACGCAGTATTTT	CASRETAEDTQYF
TRBV18	16	.	TRBJ1-4	.	TGTGCCAGCTCCCTATCCGCTGGACAGCCTAATGAAAAACTGTTTTTT	CASSLSAGQPNEKLFF
TRBV5-1	14	.	TRBJ1-2	.	TGCGCCAGCAGCTTAGAGGGTAATGACTATGGCTACACCTTC	CASSLEGNDYGYTF
TRBV18	13	few	TRBJ2-3	.	TGTGCCAGCTCAGGCCGGGACACAGATACGCAGTATTTT	CASSGRDTDTQYF
TRBV18	17	.	TRBJ2-7	TRBD1	TGTGCCAGCTCCCGACAGGGGGCTGGCGGACTTCCCTACGAGCAGTACTTC	CASSRQGAGGLPYEQYF
TRBV28	16	.	TRBJ2-4	TRBD2	TGTGCCAGCAGTTTTGGGTCTAGCGGGGGCCTAAACCGAAGGAACTTC	CASSFGSSGGLNRRNF
TRBV2	14	.	TRBJ1-4	.	TGTGCCAGCGGGGAGGGTCTGACTAATGAAAAACTGTTTTTT	CASGEGLTNEKLFF
TRBV2	15	.	TRBJ1-6	TRBD1	TGTGCCAGCAAAAGGACAGGGAGTTCAGATTCACCCCTCCACTTT	CASKRTGSSDSPLHF
TRBV5-4	15	.	TRBJ2-7	TRBD2	TGTGCCAGCAGCTTGGGGGCTAGCGGAAACTACGAGCAGTACTTC	CASSLGASGNYEQYF
TRBV28	18	.	TRBJ1-5	TRBD1	TGTGCCAGCAGCCACTTTGGGGGGCTCAGGGGGCCTCGACAGCCCCAGCATTTT	CASSHFGGLRGPRQPQHF
TRBV5-4	12	.	TRBJ2-7	.	TGTGCCAGCCGGATACAGGGCTACGAGCAGTACTTC	CASRIQGYEQYF
TRBV28	16	.	TRBJ2-1	.	TGTGCCAGCAAAGGGAGCCGGGGGGCGCGTCTCGATGAGCAGTTCTTC	CASKGSRGARLDEQFF
TRBV19	17	.	TRBJ2-2	.	TGTGCCAGTAGTATCCGTGGGGAGCGTAGGGGAGGCGGGGAGCTGTTTTTT	CASSIRGERRGGGELFF
TRBV6-5	16	.	TRBJ2-7	TRBD2	TGTGCCAGCAGTTACGGGGGGGACCCTGGCTCCTACGAGCAGTACTTC	CASSYGGDPGSYEQYF
TRBV7-9	17	.	TRBJ1-1	.	TGTTCCAGCAGCTTAAGTTTTGGGCTGCCGAAAAACACTGAAGCTTTCTTT	CSSSLSFGLPKNTEAFF
TRBV15	14	.	TRBJ2-7	TRBD1	TGTGCCACCAGCTTCCGGGACAGGGCCCACGAGCAGTACTTC	CATSFRDRAHEQYF
TRBV28	14	.	TRBJ2-2	TRBD1	TGTGCCAGCAACATGGACAGGGGTTACGGGGAGCTGTTTTTT	CASNMDRGYGELFF
TRBV30	12	.	TRBJ1-2	.	TGTGCCTGGAGTACACAGTCTAATGGCTACACCTTC	CAWSTQSNGYTF
TRBV20-1	11	.	TRBJ1-3	.	TGCAGTGCTCGCGATGGAAACACCATATATTTT	CSARDGNTIYF
TRBV9	14	.	TRBJ2-2	.	TGTGCCAGCAGCGAGAGGGAGAACACCGGGGAGCTGTTTTTT	CASSERENTGELFF
TRBV10-1	16	.	TRBJ1-2	TRBD1	TGCGCCAGCAGACTGTTTTCAGGGGGCCTTATCTATGGCTACACCTTC	CASRLFSGGLIYGYTF
TRBV29-1	12	.	TRBJ1-5	TRBD1	TGCAGCGTAGGACAGGGGGATCAGCCCCAGCATTTT	CSVGQGDQPQHF
TRBV2	18	.	TRBJ2-3	.	TGTGCCAGCAGTGAGTGGGGGGGCGGCCCAAAAATAACAGATACGCAGTATTTT	CASSEWGGGPKITDTQYF
TRBV5-1	14	.	TRBJ2-7	TRBD1	TGCGCCAGCAGCGCCGGGGACAGCCTCTACGAGCAGTACTTC	CASSAGDSLYEQYF
TRBV29-1	15	.	TRBJ2-1	TRBD1	TGCAGCGTTGATCCCCTGGACAGGGGATTCAATGAGCAGTTCTTC	CSVDPLDRGFNEQFF
TRBV6-1	13	.	TRBJ1-5	.	TGTGCCAGCCGTTCTAAGGGGGATCAGCCCCAGCATTTT	CASRSKGDQPQHF
TRBV2	14	once	TRBJ2-1	TRBD1	TGTGCCAGCAGCGGACAGGGTAGAGACAATGAGCAGTTCTTC	CASSGQGRDNEQFF
TRBV25-1	14	once	TRBJ2-7	.	TGTGCCAGCAGTGACGGGGGAGTAAGCTACGAGCAGTACTTC	CASSDGGVSYEQYF
TRBV18	13	.	TRBJ1-5	.	TGTGCCAGCTCAACAGGACAAAATCAGCCCCAGCATTTT	CASSTGQNQPQHF
TRBV6-1	15	medium-sized	TRBJ1-6	.	TGTGCCAGCAGTTCCCTCGACAGCTATAATTCACCCCTCCACTTT	CASSSLDSYNSPLHF
TRBV27	17	.	TRBJ2-1	.	TGTGCCAGCAGTTTACACGTCGAGACAGCCTCCTACAATGAGCAGTTCTTC	CASSLHVETASYNEQFF
TRBV5-4	12	.	TRBJ2-7	.	TGTGCCAGCAGCTTCTCGCGGAACGAGCAGTACTTC	CASSFSRNEQYF
TRBV5-1	18	.	TRBJ2-1	TRBD2	TGCGCCAGCAGCCGGGGACTAGCGGGAGGGAAATCCTACAATGAGCAGTTCTTC	CASSRGLAGGKSYNEQFF
TRBV6-1	15	.	TRBJ2-7	TRBD1	TGTGCCAGCAGCCGAAGTGACAGGGGGCAGTACGAGCAGTACTTC	CASSRSDRGQYEQYF
TRBV5-1	15	.	TRBJ2-7	.	TGCGCCAGCAGCTTGGCGGGCGGGGACTTCTACGAGCAGTACTTC	CASSLAGGDFYEQYF
TRBV19	15	.	TRBJ2-3	.	TGTGCCAGTAATACGGGCGGGGATAGCACAGATACGCAGTATTTT	CASNTGGDSTDTQYF
TRBV9	11	once	TRBJ2-5	.	TGTGCCAGCAGCGCAGAAGAGACCCAGTACTTC	CASSAEETQYF
TRBV4-2	15	.	TRBJ1-2	.	TGTGCCAGCAGCCAAGGTCAGGGAGGGTTAGGTGGCTACACCTTC	CASSQGQGGLGGYTF
TRBV2	14	.	TRBJ1-3	.	TGTGCCAGCAGTGGGGACATTTCTGGAAACACCATATATTTT	CASSGDISGNTIYF
TRBV9	16	.	TRBJ2-2	TRBD2	TGTGCCAGCAGCGCTCCGGGACTAGCGGGATCCGGGGAGCTGTTTTTT	CASSAPGLAGSGELFF